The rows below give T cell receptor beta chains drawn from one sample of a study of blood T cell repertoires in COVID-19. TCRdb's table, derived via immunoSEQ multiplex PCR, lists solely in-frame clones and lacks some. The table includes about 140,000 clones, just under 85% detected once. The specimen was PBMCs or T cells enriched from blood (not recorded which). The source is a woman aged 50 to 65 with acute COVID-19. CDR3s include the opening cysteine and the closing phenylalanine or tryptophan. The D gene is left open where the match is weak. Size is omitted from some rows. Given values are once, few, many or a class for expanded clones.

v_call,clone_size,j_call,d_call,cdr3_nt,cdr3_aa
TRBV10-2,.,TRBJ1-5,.,TGCGCCAGCAGTGAGGTACAGGCAGGGAATCAGCCCCAGCATTTT,CASSEVQAGNQPQHF
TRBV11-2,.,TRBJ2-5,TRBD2,TGTGCCAGCAGCTTTAATAGCGGGAGGACCCAAGAGACCCAGTACTTC,CASSFNSGRTQETQYF
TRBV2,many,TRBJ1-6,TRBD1,TGTGCCAGCAGCGGGGACAGGTCACCCCTCCACTTT,CASSGDRSPLHF
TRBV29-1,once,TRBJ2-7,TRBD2,TGCAGCGTTATCAGCGGGAGGACCGACAGCTCCTACGAGCAGTACTTC,CSVISGRTDSSYEQYF
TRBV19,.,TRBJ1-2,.,TGTGCCAGTAGTATAGTCGCGGACACCTATGGCTACACCTTC,CASSIVADTYGYTF
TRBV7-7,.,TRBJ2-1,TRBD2,TGTGCTAGCAGTCGACTAGCGTCCCTGGGAAATGAGCAGTTCTTC,CASSRLASLGNEQFF
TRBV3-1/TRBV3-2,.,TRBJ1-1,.,TGTGCCAGCAGCCAAGGTACAGGTAACACTGAAGCTTTCTTT,CASSQGTGNTEAFF
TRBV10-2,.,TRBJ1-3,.,TGCGCCAGCGGGGGGGAATTGAAAAACACCATATATTTT,CASGGELKNTIYF
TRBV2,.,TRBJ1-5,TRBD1,TGTGCCAGCAGTAAAGACAGGGTAAATCAGCCCCAGCATTTT,CASSKDRVNQPQHF
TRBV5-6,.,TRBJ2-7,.,TGTGCCAGCAGCTTGGAAGGGGTCGAGCAGTACTTC,CASSLEGVEQYF
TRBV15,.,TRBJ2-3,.,TGTGCCACCAGCGCATATCGGGGATTCGGGCGGGGAAATTTGGATACGCAGTATTTT,CATSAYRGFGRGNLDTQYF
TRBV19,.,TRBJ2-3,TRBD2,TGTGCCAGTAGTATTTCTAGCGGGACTTTCAGGGACGCCACAGATACGCAGTATTTT,CASSISSGTFRDATDTQYF
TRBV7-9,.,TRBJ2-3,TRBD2,TGTGCCAGCAGCCAGATGGGCGGGAGCGAGTATACGCAGTATTTT,CASSQMGGSEYTQYF
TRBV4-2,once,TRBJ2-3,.,TGTGCCAGCAGCCAAGACCCTAGTCGATCAAGCACAGATACGCAGTATTTT,CASSQDPSRSSTDTQYF
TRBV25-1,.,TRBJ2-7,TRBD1,TGTGCCAGCAGTGAATATATAGGGGGCAGCTACGAGCAGTACTTC,CASSEYIGGSYEQYF
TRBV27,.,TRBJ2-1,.,TGTGCCAGCAGTTTCCACCGGGATAACAATGAGCAGTTCTTC,CASSFHRDNNEQFF
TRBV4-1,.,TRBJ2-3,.,TGCGCCAGCAGCCAAGGCCAAACGCGCCTAGGCACAGATACGCAGTATTTT,CASSQGQTRLGTDTQYF
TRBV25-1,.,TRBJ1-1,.,TGTGCCAGCGGGGGGGGGAACACTGAAGCTTTCTTT,CASGGGNTEAFF
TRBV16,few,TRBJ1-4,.,TGTGCCAGCAGCCGGTTGGACACCCGTAATGAAAAACTGTTTTTT,CASSRLDTRNEKLFF
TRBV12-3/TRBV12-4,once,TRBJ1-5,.,TGTGCCAGCAGTGGGGGCAGGGTACAGCCCCAGCATTTT,CASSGGRVQPQHF
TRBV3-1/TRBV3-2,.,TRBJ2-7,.,TGTGCCAGCAGCCAACGACGACAGACTCACGAGCAGTACTTC,CASSQRRQTHEQYF
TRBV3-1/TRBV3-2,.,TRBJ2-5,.,TGTGCCAGCAGCCATAGCCCCCCCTCAGAGACCCAGTACTTC,CASSHSPPSETQYF
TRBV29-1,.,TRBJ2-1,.,TGCAGCGTTGTTCCGGGGGAGCAGTTCTTC,CSVVPGEQFF
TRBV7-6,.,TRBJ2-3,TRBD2,TGTGCCAGCAGCTTAGAACGGACTAGCGTTCATACGCAGTATTTT,CASSLERTSVHTQYF
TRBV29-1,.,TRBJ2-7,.,TGCAGCGCCACCATCTACGGCTACGAGCAGTACTTC,CSATIYGYEQYF
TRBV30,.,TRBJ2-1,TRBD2,TGTGCCTGGAGTGCGATCGAGCGGGGGTACAATGAGCAGTTCTTC,CAWSAIERGYNEQFF
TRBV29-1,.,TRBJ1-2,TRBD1,TGCAGCGCCCAGGAGGGGACAGGGGGCTATGGCTACACCTTC,CSAQEGTGGYGYTF
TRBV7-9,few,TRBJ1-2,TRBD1,TGTGCCAGCAGCCTCGGACAGGGGGCTAGCTATGGCTACACCTTC,CASSLGQGASYGYTF
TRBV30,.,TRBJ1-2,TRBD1,TGTGCCTGGAGTGGGGACAGGAGCGATGGCTACACCTTC,CAWSGDRSDGYTF